This T cell receptor beta chain was sequenced in a study of blood T cell repertoires in COVID-19. Study background: The United States, Italy and Spain provided the acute and convalescent COVID-19 samples. T cells, B-cell-depleted T cells, or PBMCs supplied cDNA or gDNA.

Seattle's enrolled individuals joined amid active infection and were then monitored longitudinally. This table comes from immunoSEQ multiplex PCR, and its TCRdb copy is limited to in-frame clones, with some not included. The profile shows 300,000 to 350,000 clones, approximately 86% of them singletons. The CDR3 consists of 14 residues. Germline V CDR1 and CDR2: GTSNPN, SVGIG (reference sequence). Trimming took 3 bases from V and 4 from J, leaving 13 bases between them. Specimen: peripheral blood. This receptor was identified in a man aged 25-45 years with COVID-19, enrolled during active disease. This sequence joins TRBV30 and TRBJ2-1; the D gene is possibly TRBD2 (5 bases). CDR3 loop: CAWREAVVYNEQFF. The DNA of the CDR3 is TGTGCCTGGAGAGAAGCGGTAGTATACAATGAGCAGTTCTTC. The whole variable domain, remainder taken from reference TRBV30 and TRBJ2-1, is SQTIHQWPATLVQPVGSPLSLECTVEGTSNPNLYWYRQAAGRGLQLLFYSVGIGQISSEVPQNLSASRPQDRQFILSSKKLLLSDSGFYLCAWREAVVYNEQFFGPGTRLTVL.